Below are 20 T cell receptor beta chains sequenced from a single sample in a study of blood T cell repertoires in COVID-19. The repertoire was sequenced with immunoSEQ multiplex PCR; TCRdb's copy has only in-frame clones and lacks some. The sample yields some 300,000 clones, around nine tenths seen once. Material: PBMCs or T cells enriched from blood (not recorded which). All receptors come from a woman in her thirties or forties who had recovered from COVID-19.

This sequence joins TRBV5-4 and TRBJ2-2; a weak D match, TRBD2 (6 bases). The CDR3 loop spans 18 amino acids. The germline V gene has CDR1 SGHNT and CDR2 YYREEE (reference sequence). V was trimmed by 0 bases and J by 2 bases, leaving 17 bases between them. CDR3 sequence reads: CASSLGVGIAENTGELFF. CDR3 DNA: TGTGCCAGCAGCTTGGGGGTAGGAATAGCGGAAAACACCGGGGAGCTGTTTTTT.

The gene calls are TRBV2 and TRBJ1-1; TRBD1 aligns across 7 bases. The V segment lost 3 bases and the J segment 3 bases; nucleotides outside the gene matches: 4. The germline V gene has CDR1 SNHLY and CDR2 FYNNEI. The CDR3 is 14 amino acids. The CDR3 nucleotides are TGTGCCAGCAGTGAGTCAGGGGGTGACACTGAAGCTTTCTTT. Protein product: CASSESGGDTEAFF. Variable domain in full (rest from reference TRBV2 and TRBJ1-1): EPEVTQTPSHQVTQMGQEVILRCVPISNHLYFYWYRQILGQKVEFLVSFYNNEISEKSEIFDDQFSVERPDGSNFTLKIRSTKLEDSAMYFCASSESGGDTEAFFGQGTRLTVV.

This chain connects TRBV5-4 to TRBJ1-2; 7 bases match TRBD1. V trimming: 1 base; J trimming: 0 bases; junction bases outside the gene matches: 6. Germline V gene sequence: CDR1 SGHNT, CDR2 YYREEE (reference sequence). There are 16 residues in the CDR3. CDR3 DNA sequence: TGTGCCAGCAGCTTGACCAGGGACAGAGCTAACTATGGCTACACCTTC. Protein sequence: CASSLTRDRANYGYTF.

The V call is TRBV6-2 or TRBV6-3, the J call TRBJ2-7; 7 bases are a match to TRBD2. This CDR3 is 14 amino acids long. V was clipped by 5 bases and J by 0 bases; unmatched bases: 4. The germline V gene encodes CDR1 MNHEY and CDR2 SVGEGT. The CDR3 DNA sequence: TGTGCCAGCAGTCGGAGGGACTACTCCTACGAGCAGTACTTC. It encodes CASSRRDYSYEQYF.

The chain has TRBV9 and TRBJ2-5; D assignment may be TRBD1 or TRBD2 (7 bases each). Germline loops: CDR1 SGDLS, CDR2 YYNGEE. This CDR3 spans 15 amino acids. V lost 4 bases and J 5 bases, leaving 18 bases between the germline ends. For the CDR3, the DNA is TGTGCCAGCAGCTTAGGGGGCGGGGGAGTTGAGACCCAGTACTTC. Its translation is CASSLGGGGVETQYF.

This rearrangement joins TRBV7-6 to TRBJ2-7; TRBD2 agrees at 8 bases. V trimming: 5 bases; J trimming: 5 bases; junction bases outside the gene matches: 14. Germline-derived CDR1 and CDR2 are SGHVS and FNYEAQ. This CDR3 spans 16 amino acids. The CDR3 sequence is CASSPSGVAGRDEQYF. DNA for the CDR3: TGTGCCAGCAGCCCCTCCGGGGTAGCGGGGAGGGACGAGCAGTACTTC. The full variable domain, in which reference TRBV7-6 and TRBJ2-7 provide the parts outside the CDR3, is GAGVSQSPRYKVTKRGQDVALRCDPISGHVSLYWYRQALGQGPEFLTYFNYEAQQDKSGLPNDRFSAERPEGSISTLTIQRTEQRDSAMYRCASSPSGVAGRDEQYFGPGTRLTVT.

The chain combines TRBV4-3 with TRBJ2-3; possibly TRBD1 for D (5 bases). CDR3 length equals 16 residues. Germline V gene lookup returns CDR1 LGHNA and CDR2 YSLEER. V lost 2 bases to trimming and J lost 0 bases, with 12 bases between them. CDR3 DNA: TGCGCCAGCAGCCAATCGACAGTAACTAGCACAGATACGCAGTATTTT. Its translation is CASSQSTVTSTDTQYF.

This chain joins TRBV4-3 and TRBJ1-2, with 9 bases fitting TRBD1. Germline V lookup: CDR1 LGHNA, CDR2 YSLEER. This CDR3 has 14 residues. The V and J ends lost 6 bases and 4 bases, in that order; junction bases with no gene match: 6. This CDR3 reads CASRGQGKGYGYTF. CDR3 DNA: TGCGCCAGCAGAGGACAGGGGAAAGGCTATGGCTACACCTTC.

The chain uses TRBV28 and TRBJ2-7, with D unclear. The CDR3 contains 12 residues. From germline, CDR1 is MDHEN and CDR2 SYDVKM. Trimming removed 2 bases at V and 6 bases at J, with 8 bases between. CDR3 amino acids: CASSLEVSEQYF. The CDR3 DNA is TGTGCCAGCAGTTTAGAGGTCTCCGAGCAGTACTTC.

V usage is TRBV12-3 or TRBV12-4 and J usage is TRBJ1-1; possible D gene TRBD1, 5 bases. Trimming cost V 3 bases and J 8 bases, with 7 bases left between them. There are 11 residues in the CDR3. DNA for the CDR3: TGTGCCAGCAGTTTCGCAGGGGAAGCTTTCTTT. Protein: CASSFAGEAFF.

J is TRBJ2-1 and V is TRBV18; D is unclear. Deletions cut 1 base from V and 5 bases from J, with 12 bases between. The germline V gene encodes CDR1 KGHSH and CDR2 LQKENI. This CDR3 has 15 residues. The CDR3 nucleotides read TGTGCCAGCTCACCACGCGAGAACGAAAACAATGAGCAGTTCTTC. This codes for CASSPRENENNEQFF.

The genes are TRBV5-1 and TRBJ2-3; a possible D gene is TRBD1 (5 bases). Germline loops: CDR1 SGHRS, CDR2 YFSETQ. The CDR3 covers 14 residues. The ends were cut back, 4 bases at V and 3 bases at J, with 12 bases in the middle. The CDR3 DNA reads TGCGCCAGCAGCAAAGGGGCGCGGACAGATACGCAGTATTTT. It translates to CASSKGARTDTQYF.

The V and J genes are TRBV5-1 and TRBJ2-3, with 11 positions matching TRBD1. Germline V gene data show CDR1 as SGHRS and CDR2 as YFSETQ. This CDR3 spans 16 amino acids. V lost 4 bases, J lost 3 bases, and 7 bases stayed unmatched. CDR3 region: CASSPWTGGLTDTQYF. The CDR3 nucleotides are TGCGCCAGCAGCCCGTGGACAGGGGGCTTGACAGATACGCAGTATTTT.

The chain joins TRBV5-1 to TRBJ2-2; TRBD2 aligns across 9 bases. Germline-derived CDR1 and CDR2 are SGHRS and YFSETQ. The length of the CDR3 is 18 residues. V shed 0 bases and J 0 bases; nucleotides not matched to a gene: 6. CDR3 amino acids: CASSLAPAGGTNTGELFF. Here the CDR3 DNA reads TGCGCCAGCAGCTTGGCCCCGGCGGGGGGGACGAACACCGGGGAGCTGTTTTTT.

The gene calls are TRBV12-3 or TRBV12-4 and TRBJ1-2, with 7 bases fitting TRBD1. J was trimmed by 8 bases and V by 7 bases; bases with no gene match: 7. This CDR3 region has 12 residues. The CDR3 sequence: CASKFSGGGYTF. In DNA form, the CDR3 reads TGTGCCAGCAAGTTCTCAGGGGGAGGCTACACCTTC.

This chain connects TRBV7-9 to TRBJ1-1, with 9 nucleotides matching TRBD1. Unmatched junction bases numbered 8, after V lost 1 base and J lost 5 bases. The CDR3 contains 16 residues. Germline V CDR1 and CDR2: SEHNR, FQNEAQ (reference sequence). CDR3 sequence: CASSLDVGQGGTEAFF. The CDR3, as DNA: TGTGCCAGCAGCTTAGATGTGGGACAGGGTGGAACTGAAGCTTTCTTT.

This clone was observed once. The V call is TRBV3-1 (or the pseudogene TRBV3-2), the J call TRBJ1-6, with D hard to call. Trimming cost V 6 bases and J 6 bases, with 12 bases left between them. The germline V gene has CDR1 LGHDT and CDR2 YNNKEL (reference sequence). The CDR3 has 14 amino acids. This CDR3 reads CASSGGPRNSPLHF. The DNA of the CDR3 is TGTGCCAGCAGTGGCGGGCCCCGTAATTCACCCCTCCACTTT.

This chain links TRBV6-5 with TRBJ1-1; TRBD1 matches 7 bases. Per germline, CDR1 MNHEY and CDR2 SVGAGI. Germline trimming cut 6 bases from V and 0 bases from J; bases unmatched to any gene: 7. The CDR3 length is 15 residues. The CDR3 DNA is TGTGCCAGCAGGCGGACAGGAGGCATGAACACTGAAGCTTTCTTT. Protein: CASRRTGGMNTEAFF.

The V gene is TRBV29-1, the J gene TRBJ2-3; 7 bases are a match to TRBD2. This CDR3 is built from 15 residues. Germline V gives CDR1 SQVTM, CDR2 ANQGSEA. V shed 4 bases, J shed 1 base, and the junction held 8 bases outside the gene matches. The CDR3 spells CSVGGGGIRTDTQYF. The CDR3 DNA reads as TGCAGCGTTGGGGGGGGTGGCATCCGCACAGATACGCAGTATTTT.

This rearrangement joins TRBV10-2 to TRBJ2-7, with TRBD2 identical over 9 bases. There are 15 residues in the CDR3. Germline V CDR1 and CDR2: WSHSY, SAAADI. The ends lost 6 bases at V and 3 bases at J; junction bases unmatched: 9. CDR3 region: CASRDSGGTLYEQYF. DNA of the CDR3: TGCGCCAGCAGGGATAGCGGGGGAACCCTCTACGAGCAGTACTTC.